The present T cell receptor beta chain was sequenced within a study of OX40 agonist ivuxolimab in advanced cancers. Data came from immunoSEQ multiplex PCR; TCRdb stores just in-frame clones and leaves some out. Here the sample spans 15,000 to 20,000 clones, 75% to 90% being singletons. V dropped 5 bases and J dropped 6 bases, with 15 bases sitting between them. The CDR3 is 14 residues long. Germline loops: CDR1 SGHAT, CDR2 FQNNGV. The clonotype originates from an adult with an advanced solid tumor such as melanoma, head and neck, liver or kidney cancer. The gene calls are TRBV11-2 and TRBJ2-3; D might be TRBD1 (6 bases). The source material was CD4+ or CD8+ T cells sorted from blood, sampled in a trial of the OX40 agonist ivuxolimab. The CDR3 spells CASSPVQGWDTQYF. CDR3 DNA sequence: TGTGCCAGCAGCCCAGTACAGGGATGGGATACGCAGTATTTT.